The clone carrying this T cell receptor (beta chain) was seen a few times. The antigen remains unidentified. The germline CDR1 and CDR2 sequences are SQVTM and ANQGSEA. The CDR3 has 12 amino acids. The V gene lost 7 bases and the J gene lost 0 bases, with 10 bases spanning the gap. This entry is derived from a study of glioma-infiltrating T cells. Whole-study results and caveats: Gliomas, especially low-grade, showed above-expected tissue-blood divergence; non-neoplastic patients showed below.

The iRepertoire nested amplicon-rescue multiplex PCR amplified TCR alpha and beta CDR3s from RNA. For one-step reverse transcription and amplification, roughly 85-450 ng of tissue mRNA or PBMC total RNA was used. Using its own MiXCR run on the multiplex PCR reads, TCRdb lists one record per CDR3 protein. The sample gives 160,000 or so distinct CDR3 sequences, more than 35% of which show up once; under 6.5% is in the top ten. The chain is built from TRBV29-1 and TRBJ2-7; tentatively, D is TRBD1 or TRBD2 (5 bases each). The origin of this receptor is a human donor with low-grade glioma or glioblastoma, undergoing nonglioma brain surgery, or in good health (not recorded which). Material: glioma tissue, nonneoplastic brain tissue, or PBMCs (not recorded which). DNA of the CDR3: TGCAGCGGGAGGACAAACTCCTACGAGCAGTACTTC. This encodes CSGRTNSYEQYF.